These 19 T cell receptor beta chains were all obtained from the same sample, sequenced in a study of CD8+CD57+ T cells in acquired aplastic anemia. Profiling of TCR beta VDJ combinations and CDR3 sequences used genomic DNA as template. TCRdb re-called the reads with MiXCR, one entry per CDR3 protein. The sample contains roughly 160,000 distinct CDR3 sequences, over 55% of which appear only once. Flow cytometry had shown expanded CD8+CD57+ cells in the patients chosen for sequencing. Sequencing input: sorted CD4+, CD8+, or CD8+CD57+ T cells (not recorded which) from PBMCs. Source of these receptors: a human donor with aplastic anemia.

The chain joins TRBV5-8 to TRBJ2-7; the match to TRBD1 covers 9 bases. The junction had 8 bases not matched to a gene; V was cut back by 2 bases and J by 5 bases. The CDR3 length is 15 residues. Germline CDR1 SGHTS, CDR2 YDEGEE. CDR3 nucleotide sequence: TGTGCCAGCAGCTTAACTCCGGGACAGGGTCACGAGCAGTACTTC. Its protein product is CASSLTPGQGHEQYF.

The rearrangement links TRBV11-2 to TRBJ2-7; D not resolved. V was cut by 3 bases and J by 2 bases, with 17 bases left in between. Per the germline V gene, CDR1 is SGHAT and CDR2 is FQNNGV. The CDR3 totals 16 residues. CDR3 sequence (DNA): TGTGCCAGCAGCTTGGGTCTCGGCGCGGTGACCTACGAGCAGTACTTC. Translated: CASSLGLGAVTYEQYF.

The chain carries TRBV12-3 or TRBV12-4 and TRBJ1-5, with 9 nucleotides matching TRBD1. This CDR3 is built from 15 residues. With 6 bases clipped from V and 4 bases from J, the junction kept 7 bases outside the gene matches. In DNA form, the CDR3 reads TGTGCCAGCAGCAAACAGGGGGCTCGGAATCAGCCCCAGCATTTT. Translated, it gives CASSKQGARNQPQHF.

The chain uses TRBV9 and TRBJ1-1; D is undetermined. The germline V gene has CDR1 SGDLS and CDR2 YYNGEE. V lost 0 bases and J 1 base, leaving 7 bases between the germline ends. The CDR3 sequence is 14 residues long. The DNA for the CDR3 is TGTGCCAGCAGCGTAGGTACCCCGAACACTGAAGCTTTCTTT. This sequence encodes CASSVGTPNTEAFF.

The chain is built from TRBV5-6 and TRBJ2-7; tentatively, D is TRBD1 (6 bases). Germline V gene lookup returns CDR1 SGHDT and CDR2 YYEEEE. The CDR3 is made up of 15 amino acids. The V end was cut by 0 bases, the J end by 1 base, with 11 bases between. CDR3 DNA sequence: TGTGCCAGCAGCTTGGGACAGGCGCCTTCCTACGAGCAGTACTTC. Translation: CASSLGQAPSYEQYF.

The genes are TRBV5-1 and TRBJ1-1; D is unresolved. The V gene's germline CDR1 is SGHRS and CDR2 YFSETQ. This CDR3 is 12 amino acids long. V lost 1 base and J 5 bases, leaving 6 bases between the germline ends. The DNA for the CDR3 is TGCGCCAGCAGCTTGCAGGAGACTGAAGCTTTCTTT. It is translated as CASSLQETEAFF.

The chain is built from TRBV7-9 and TRBJ2-1; D is unclear. The CDR3 is 14 residues long. Germline CDR1 is SEHNR and CDR2 is FQNEAQ (reference sequence). The germline V and J ends were trimmed by 11 bases and 2 bases, with 16 bases remaining between them. The CDR3 region is CAVTPLETYNEQFF. The CDR3 region has the DNA TGTGCCGTCACTCCTCTAGAAACCTACAATGAGCAGTTCTTC.

The rearrangement joins TRBV7-9 to TRBJ1-1, with a weak D call TRBD1 (5 bases). V lost 8 bases to trimming and J lost 0 bases, with 10 bases between them. The CDR3 totals 13 residues. Germline V lookup: CDR1 SEHNR, CDR2 FQNEAQ (reference sequence). The CDR3: CASGAGLNTEAFF. The CDR3, as DNA: TGTGCCAGCGGCGCAGGGCTGAACACTGAAGCTTTCTTT.

The chain recombines TRBV12-3 or TRBV12-4 with TRBJ2-5; either TRBD1 or TRBD2 may supply D (6 bases each). This CDR3 spans 17 amino acids. V was shortened by 6 bases and J by 2 bases, with 22 bases between the two germline ends. As DNA, the CDR3 is TGTGCCAGCAGCGCCATGCTCGCGGGACACTCTCAAGAGACCCAGTACTTC. This codes for CASSAMLAGHSQETQYF.

V is TRBV15 and J is TRBJ2-2, with TRBD2 identical over 13 bases. Germline CDR1 is LNHNV and CDR2 is YYDKDF (reference sequence). V gave up 7 bases and J gave up 10 bases; unmatched junction bases: 12. The CDR3 spans 16 residues. In DNA form, the CDR3 reads TGTGCCACCATACTAGCGGGAGGGCCCGAGCCTCCGGAGCTGTTTTTT. This translates into CATILAGGPEPPELFF.

This chain links TRBV5-1 with TRBJ1-6; 10 nucleotides match TRBD1. This CDR3 is 15 amino acids long. V gave up 3 bases and J gave up 6 bases; unmatched junction bases: 3. CDR1 and CDR2 from the germline V gene are SGHRS and YFSETQ. CDR3 protein: CASSWDRGSNSPLHF. The CDR3 bases are TGCGCCAGCAGCTGGGACAGGGGAAGTAATTCACCCCTCCACTTT.

Note on this clonotype: One base away lies a much larger clone, so this may be a sequencing read error. The CDR3 nucleotides read TGCAGTGCTAGACCTGAGACAGGGCTTTTC. Its protein is CSARPETGLF. The chain joins TRBV20-1 to TRBJ1-2, with TRBD1 matching over 7 bases. In germline, CDR1 is DFQATT, CDR2 SNEGSKA (reference sequence). CDR3 length: 10 residues.

Only one count was recorded for this clonotype. The CDR3 DNA is TGTGCCAGCAGCCTCGGGGGTTTGAGGGCAGATACGCAGTATTTT. It translates to CASSLGGLRADTQYF. The gene calls are TRBV7-9 and TRBJ2-3; possibly TRBD2 for D (6 bases). Germline V gives CDR1 SEHNR, CDR2 FQNEAQ (reference sequence). V lost 5 bases to trimming and J lost 4 bases, with 16 bases between them. This CDR3 region has 15 residues.

This chain joins TRBV2 and TRBJ2-5; 7 positions match TRBD2. Germline V CDR1 and CDR2: SNHLY, FYNNEI. This CDR3 spans 17 amino acids. V lost 0 bases and J lost 2; bases outside the gene matches: 9. The CDR3 here is CASSEAGGRKGQETQYF. In DNA form, the CDR3 reads TGTGCCAGCAGTGAAGCGGGAGGGAGAAAGGGGCAAGAGACCCAGTACTTC.

The J gene is TRBJ1-6, the V gene TRBV25-1, with a possible D match to TRBD1 (6 bases). CDR3 length equals 13 residues. V was pared by 10 bases and J by 11 bases, with 18 bases between. Germline CDR1 is MGHDK and CDR2 is SYGVNS. CDR3 region: CATVGQGFAPLHF. CDR3 in DNA: TGTGCCACCGTAGGCCAGGGGTTCGCACCCCTCCACTTT.

This clonotype showed up many times. This chain connects TRBV20-1 to TRBJ2-1, with TRBD2 identical over 8 bases. Germline CDR1 DFQATT, CDR2 SNEGSKA (reference sequence). The CDR3 sequence is 14 residues long. V shed 3 bases, J shed 10 bases, and the junction held 11 bases outside the gene matches. The CDR3 sequence is CSASGGLDYGEQFF. CDR3 coding DNA: TGCAGTGCTAGCGGGGGACTAGATTACGGCGAGCAGTTCTTC.

The rearrangement links TRBV7-6 to TRBJ2-7; TRBD1 agrees at 12 bases. The length of the CDR3 is 16 residues. The ends lost 0 bases at V and 6 bases at J; junction bases unmatched: 6. CDR1 is SGHVS and CDR2 is FNYEAQ in the germline V gene. The DNA of the CDR3 is TGTGCCAGCAGCTTAGCGACCGGGACAGGGGGCTCCGAGCAGTACTTC. Translating it yields CASSLATGTGGSEQYF.

The chain is built from TRBV11-2 and TRBJ2-1; D might be TRBD1 (6 bases). Germline V lookup: CDR1 SGHAT, CDR2 FQNNGV. The CDR3 is made up of 16 amino acids. The V and J ends lost 0 bases and 5 bases respectively, with 14 bases between them. The CDR3 here is CASSLDPRQANNEQFF. The CDR3 coding sequence is TGTGCCAGCAGCTTAGACCCCCGACAGGCCAACAATGAGCAGTTCTTC.

The V gene is TRBV24-1, the J gene TRBJ2-3; D unclear. Germline values: CDR1 KGHDR, CDR2 SFDVKD. The CDR3 has 15 residues. The V end lost 1 base, the J end lost 0 bases, and 7 bases lay between the germline ends. The CDR3 reads CATSDFTLSTDTQYF. CDR3 sequence (DNA): TGTGCCACCAGTGATTTTACCCTTAGCACAGATACGCAGTATTTT.